The entry below describes one TCR beta chain. This clone was seen only once. The antigen this receptor binds is unknown. Per-base qualities were not stored, and no clone one base away is much larger. For the CD8 naive samples, CD45RO-negative cells were positively selected for CCR7, yielding a CD45RA+CCR7+ population from which TemRA cells were excluded. The donors were healthy, HIV-negative adults with no recently reported acute infections or vaccinations. Every donor was a Caucasian adult residing in Nashville, Tennessee, USA. After blood collection by leukapheresis, PBMCs were isolated using Ficoll-Histopaque density gradient centrifugation and then cryopreserved in the vapor phase of liquid nitrogen. Purity and quantity of every magnetically sorted T cell population were checked by analytical flow cytometry. Genomic DNA was isolated from each sorted fraction and quantified by UV absorbance on a Nanodrop 2000c.

The germline V gene sets CDR1 to MNHNS and CDR2 to SASEGT. The junction carries 15 bases between V and J, which are trimmed by 4 bases and 2 bases respectively. Its CDR3 holds 15 amino acids, cysteine through phenylalanine. Just the 45-base CDR3 DNA is kept, in frame starting at base 1. Using the deep immunoSEQ assay, multiplex PCR amplified TCR CDR3 regions from genomic DNA. For each cell subset, the extracted genomic DNA was distributed evenly across all wells of several immunoSEQ 96-well plates, and each plate served as one replicate. For sorted subsets, roughly 190 ng of genomic DNA, equivalent to some 30,000 T cell genomes, went into each replicate PCR. The purified libraries were quantified using a Qubit 3.0 fluorometer, sized with a Bioanalyzer 2100, and then quantified again using the KAPA Library Quantification kit. A separate single-read 150-cycle Illumina NextSeq 550 flow cell was used to sequence each immunoSEQ 96-well plate. The original methods were these. Because the immunoSEQ output included only junctional sequences and no quality scores, the filtering could not be the same as the filtering used for full-length reads. To assign V/J genes and CDR3, sequences were annotated using PyIR, a Python wrapper for IgBLAST v1.9, with IMGT germline references. Reads were filtered out if the reads had weak V/J assignments (E-value above 1e-6), no CDR3, stop codons, out-of-frame junctions, or ambiguous translated residues. A V3J clonotype was defined by an identical inferred V gene, J gene, and CDR3 amino acid sequence. Percentage overlap between repertoires was computed as shared unique clonotypes divided by the size of the smaller repertoire. RTK rarefaction, the Chao1 estimator, and Recon v2.1 estimates of unobserved clonotypes were used to assess repertoire richness. Generation probabilities were computed with OLGA for all TCRbeta clonotypes obtained by the gDNA method from four donors. TCRdb retrieved this table from immuneACCESS and kept in-frame rearrangements only. Not all clones are present; in checked studies, unresolved V genes account for under half, and no reason is known for the remainder. V and J calls and clone size follow that table, whereas D and trimming were derived from the DNA. The sample table lists some 1,900,000 clones, approximately 95% of them with a count of one. 0.95% to 1.5% of the sample comes from the top ten.

This entry comes from a study of shared clonotypes between healthy human individuals (dated by TCRdb to the early 2020s). Looking at the study overall: The cohort included three men and a couple of women between 18 and 49 years of age. Blood TCR repertoires of a handful of healthy adults were deeply sequenced to estimate repertoire size and the extent of clonotype sharing between individuals. For each donor, three plates each were used for CD4 naive and CD4 memory, two plates were used for CD8 naive, and one plate was used for CD8 memory. Per donor, leukapheresis produced somewhere between about 0.85 and 9.5 billion PBMCs. To increase sequencing depth and limit assay-specific biases, different laboratories used diverse techniques to prepare libraries and sequence TCR repertoires. Beyond this particular receptor, the publication reports: Compared with non-shared clonotypes, clonotypes shared by all four sorted-subset donors had higher generation probabilities. The small number of donors limited the genetic and exposure-history diversity represented. Based on pairwise subsampling, the degree of clonotype sharing among donors was expected to be affected by sequencing depth. Estimated clonotype richness was generally larger for naive than for memory subsets. Across a few donors, approximately 5% of naive CD4, roughly 3.8% of naive CD8, roughly 2.2% of memory CD4, and roughly 0.41% of memory CD8 clonotypes were shared. Rarefaction of sorted-subset datasets indicated incomplete sequencing despite the large sequencing depth. Sampling was restricted to blood, and TCR repertoires in tissues likely differ from the TCR repertoires found in blood.

The rearrangement joined TRBV6-1 to TRBJ2-7, with a tentative D gene TRBD1 over 6 matching bases. The sample taken for sequencing was naive CD8+ T cells sorted from blood. The meaning of the sample's cell subset or site label: CD45RA+CCR7+. The sequence was collected from a man between 18 and 35 years old in good health. The nucleotide sequence reads TGTGCCAGCAGTGTTACAGGGATAGGGACCTACGAGCAGTACTTC. This codes for CASSVTGIGTYEQYF.